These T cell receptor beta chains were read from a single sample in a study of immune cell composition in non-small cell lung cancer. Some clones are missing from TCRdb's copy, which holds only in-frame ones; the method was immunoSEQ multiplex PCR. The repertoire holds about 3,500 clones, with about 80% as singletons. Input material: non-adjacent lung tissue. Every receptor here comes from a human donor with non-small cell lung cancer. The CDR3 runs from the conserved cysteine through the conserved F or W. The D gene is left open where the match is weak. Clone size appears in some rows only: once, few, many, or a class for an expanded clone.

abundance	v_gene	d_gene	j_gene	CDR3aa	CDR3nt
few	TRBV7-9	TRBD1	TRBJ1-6	CASTAGTGSPLHF	TGTGCCAGCACCGCCGGGACAGGTTCACCCCTCCACTTT
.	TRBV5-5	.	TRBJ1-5	CASSDLPHQPQHF	TGTGCCAGCAGCGATCTCCCCCATCAGCCCCAGCATTTT
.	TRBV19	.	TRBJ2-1	CASSFFASSYNEQFF	TGTGCCAGTAGTTTTTTTGCTAGCTCCTACAATGAGCAGTTCTTC
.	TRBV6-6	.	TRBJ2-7	CASSPQVASHEQYF	TGTGCCAGCAGTCCCCAGGTGGCTAGCCACGAGCAGTACTTC
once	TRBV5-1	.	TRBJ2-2	CASSLVSGRTGELFF	TGCGCCAGCAGCTTGGTGTCAGGGAGGACCGGGGAGCTGTTTTTT
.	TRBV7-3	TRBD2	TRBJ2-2	CASRETSANTGELFF	TGTGCCAGCAGGGAGACTAGCGCGAACACCGGGGAGCTGTTTTTT
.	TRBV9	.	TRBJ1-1	CASRRLATANTEAFF	TGTGCCAGCAGAAGGTTGGCCACCGCGAACACTGAAGCTTTCTTT
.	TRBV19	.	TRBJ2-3	CASALLGADTQYF	TGTGCCAGTGCCTTACTCGGGGCAGATACGCAGTATTTT
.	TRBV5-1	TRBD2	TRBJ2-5	CASSGTSGRMETQYF	TGCGCCAGCAGCGGGACTAGCGGGAGAATGGAGACCCAGTACTTC
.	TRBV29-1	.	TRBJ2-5	CSVVRRLRETQYF	TGCAGCGTTGTAAGGAGGCTGAGAGAGACCCAGTACTTC
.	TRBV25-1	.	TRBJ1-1	CASSAAGMNTEAFF	TGTGCCAGCAGTGCCGCGGGAATGAACACTGAAGCTTTCTTT
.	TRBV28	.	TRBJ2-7	CASRLSAYEQYF	TGTGCCAGTCGCCTTTCGGCCTACGAGCAGTACTTC
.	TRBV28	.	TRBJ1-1	CASTIRGVNTEAFF	TGTGCCAGCACCATCAGGGGCGTGAACACTGAAGCTTTCTTT
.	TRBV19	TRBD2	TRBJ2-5	CASSWREFEAPDF	TGTGCCAGTAGTTGGCGGGAGTTTGAAGCGCCTGACTTC
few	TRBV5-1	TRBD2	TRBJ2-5	CASSPVEREESETQYF	TGCGCCAGCAGCCCGGTGGAGCGGGAGGAATCAGAGACCCAGTACTTC
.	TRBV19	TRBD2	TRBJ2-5	CASSMSRGGQETQYF	TGTGCCAGTAGTATGAGTCGGGGGGGGCAAGAGACCCAGTACTTC
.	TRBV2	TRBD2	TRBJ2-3	CASSEGAGAYTDTQYF	TGTGCCAGCAGTGAGGGAGCGGGAGCTTACACAGATACGCAGTATTTT